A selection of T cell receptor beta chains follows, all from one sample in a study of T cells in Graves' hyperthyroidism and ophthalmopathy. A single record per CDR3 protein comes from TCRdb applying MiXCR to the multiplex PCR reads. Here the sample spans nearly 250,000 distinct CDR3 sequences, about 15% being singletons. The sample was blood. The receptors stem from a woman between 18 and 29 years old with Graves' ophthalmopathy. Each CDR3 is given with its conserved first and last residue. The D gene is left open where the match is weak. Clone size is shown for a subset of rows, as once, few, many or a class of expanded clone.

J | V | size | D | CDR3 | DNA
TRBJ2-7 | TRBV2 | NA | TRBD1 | CASSGQGASYEQYF | TGTGCCAGCAGTGGCCAGGGGGCCTCCTACGAGCAGTACTTC
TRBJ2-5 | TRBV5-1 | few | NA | CASSPFLGQETQYF | TGCGCCAGCAGCCCCTTTTTAGGGCAAGAGACCCAGTACTTC
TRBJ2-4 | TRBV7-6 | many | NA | CASSLPGNIQYF | TGTGCCAGCAGCCTCCCAGGAAACATTCAGTACTTC
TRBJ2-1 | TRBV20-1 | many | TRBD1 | CSVGDRRDNEQFF | TGCAGTGTTGGGGACAGACGGGACAATGAGCAGTTCTTC
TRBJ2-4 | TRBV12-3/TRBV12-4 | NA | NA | CASSPTVENIQYF | TGTGCCAGCAGTCCTACGGTCGAAAACATTCAGTACTTC
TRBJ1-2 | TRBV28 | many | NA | CASSSPNGASYGYTF | TGTGCCAGCAGTTCCCCTAACGGGGCCAGCTATGGCTACACCTTC
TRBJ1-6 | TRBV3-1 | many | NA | CASSQARESPLHF | TGTGCCAGCAGCCAAGCCAGGGAATCACCCCTCCACTTT
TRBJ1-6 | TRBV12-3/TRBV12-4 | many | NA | CASSLTGIHSPLHF | TGTGCCAGCAGCTTAACAGGGATCCATTCACCCCTCCACTTT
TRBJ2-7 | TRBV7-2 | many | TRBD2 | CASSLGLAANEQYF | TGTGCCAGCAGCCTGGGACTAGCGGCCAACGAGCAGTACTTC
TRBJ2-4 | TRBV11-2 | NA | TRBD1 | CASSLRYGDQRLPDRVAKNIQYF | TGTGCCAGCAGCTTAAGATACGGTGACCAACGACTACCGGACAGGGTAGCCAAAAACATTCAGTACTTC
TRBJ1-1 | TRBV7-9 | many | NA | CASSQMAGMNTEAFF | TGTGCCAGCAGCCAAATGGCAGGGATGAACACTGAAGCTTTCTTT
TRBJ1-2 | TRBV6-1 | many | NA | CASRVDGGNYGYTF | TGTGCCAGCAGGGTGGATGGGGGGAACTATGGCTACACCTTC
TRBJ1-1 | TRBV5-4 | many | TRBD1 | CASSFGQGAEAFF | TGTGCCAGCAGCTTCGGACAGGGTGCTGAAGCTTTCTTT
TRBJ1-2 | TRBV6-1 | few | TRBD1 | CASSVDRGSVGYTF | TGTGCCAGCAGTGTAGACAGGGGATCCGTCGGCTACACCTTC
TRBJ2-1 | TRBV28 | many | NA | CASSPESWGAGNEQFF | TGTGCCAGCAGTCCCGAATCCTGGGGGGCTGGCAATGAGCAGTTCTTC
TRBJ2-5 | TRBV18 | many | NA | CASSQTRQETQYF | TGTGCCAGCTCGCAGACTAGACAAGAGACCCAGTACTTC
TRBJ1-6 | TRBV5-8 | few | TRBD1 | CASSLDSGGGSPLHF | TGTGCCAGCAGCTTGGATTCAGGGGGTGGTTCACCCCTCCACTTT
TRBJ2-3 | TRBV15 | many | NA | CATSRGAGFTTDTQYF | TGTGCCACCAGCCGTGGGGCGGGATTTACCACAGATACGCAGTATTTT
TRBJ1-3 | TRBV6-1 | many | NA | CASGGWAVSGNTIYF | TGTGCCAGCGGCGGGTGGGCCGTCTCTGGAAACACCATATATTTT
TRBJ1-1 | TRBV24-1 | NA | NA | CATSDSSGVGEAFF | TGTGCCACCAGTGATTCCTCAGGGGTAGGTGAAGCTTTCTTT
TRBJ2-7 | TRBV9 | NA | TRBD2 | CASSFRLTSGGDEQYF | TGTGCCAGCAGCTTCCGATTGACTAGCGGGGGGGACGAGCAGTACTTC
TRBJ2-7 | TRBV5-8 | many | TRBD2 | CASSTGGGAPYEQYF | TGTGCCAGCAGCACGGGGGGAGGTGCTCCCTACGAGCAGTACTTC
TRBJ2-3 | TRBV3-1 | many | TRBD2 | CASSQDRPLSGRSTDTQYF | TGTGCCAGCAGCCAAGATCGACCCCTTAGCGGGAGGAGCACAGATACGCAGTATTTT
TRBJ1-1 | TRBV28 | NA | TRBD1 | CASSWTGRGTEAFF | TGTGCCAGCAGCTGGACAGGCAGGGGTACTGAAGCTTTCTTT
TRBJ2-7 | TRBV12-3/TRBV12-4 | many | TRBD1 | CASSLRTGGDEQYF | TGTGCCAGCAGTTTGAGGACAGGGGGAGACGAGCAGTACTTC
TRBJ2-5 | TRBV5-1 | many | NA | CASSFGAGAQETQYF | TGCGCCAGCAGCTTCGGCGCGGGGGCCCAAGAGACCCAGTACTTC
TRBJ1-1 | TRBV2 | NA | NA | CASSRGPQNTEAFF | TGTGCCAGCAGCCGGGGACCTCAGAACACTGAAGCTTTCTTT
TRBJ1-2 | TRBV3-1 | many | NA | CASSQDTTGGNYTF | TGTGCCAGCAGCCAAGACACAACAGGTGGGAACTACACCTTC
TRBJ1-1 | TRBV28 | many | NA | CASRAQVRTEAFF | TGTGCCAGCAGGGCGCAAGTGCGCACTGAAGCTTTCTTT
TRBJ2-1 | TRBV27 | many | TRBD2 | CASGTGTSGGGHEQFF | TGTGCCAGCGGAACCGGGACTAGCGGGGGGGGTCATGAGCAGTTCTTC
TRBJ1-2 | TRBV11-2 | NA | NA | CASRERGDYGYTF | TGTGCCAGCAGAGAAAGGGGGGACTATGGCTACACCTTC
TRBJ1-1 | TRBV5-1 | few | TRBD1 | CASNPWTGARTEAFF | TGCGCCAGCAACCCCTGGACAGGGGCGAGAACTGAAGCTTTCTTT
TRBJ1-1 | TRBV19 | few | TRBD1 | CASVTGGRMNTEAFF | TGTGCCAGTGTTACAGGGGGTCGGATGAACACTGAAGCTTTCTTT
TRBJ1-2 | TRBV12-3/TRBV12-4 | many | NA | CASSLSGGYTF | TGTGCCAGCAGTTTAAGTGGTGGCTACACCTTC
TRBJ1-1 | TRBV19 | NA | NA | CASTGSGPEAFF | TGTGCCAGTACAGGGTCGGGGCCTGAAGCTTTCTTT
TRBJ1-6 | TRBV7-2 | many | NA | CASRGRDSPLHF | TGTGCCAGCAGGGGAAGGGATTCACCCCTCCACTTT
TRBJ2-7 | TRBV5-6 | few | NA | CASSARREGYYEQYF | TGTGCCAGCAGCGCCCGGAGGGAAGGATACTACGAGCAGTACTTC
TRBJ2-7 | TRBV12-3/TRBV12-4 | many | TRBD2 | CASSLARASGAYEQYF | TGTGCCAGCAGTTTAGCGCGGGCTAGCGGGGCATACGAGCAGTACTTC
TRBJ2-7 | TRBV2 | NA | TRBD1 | CASSGTGGLSSYEQYF | TGTGCCAGCAGCGGGACAGGGGGTTTGAGCTCCTACGAGCAGTACTTC
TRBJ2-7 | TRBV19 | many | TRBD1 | CASTQDRATYEQYF | TGTGCCAGTACCCAGGACAGGGCAACCTACGAGCAGTACTTC
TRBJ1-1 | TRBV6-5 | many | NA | CASSYSMYTGSTEAFF | TGTGCCAGCAGTTACTCGATGTATACAGGGTCCACTGAAGCTTTCTTT
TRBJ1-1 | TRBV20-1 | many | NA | CSARVHVPNTEAFF | TGCAGTGCTAGAGTTCATGTACCGAACACTGAAGCTTTCTTT
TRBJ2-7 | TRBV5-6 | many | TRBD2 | CASSIGTTYEQYF | TGTGCCAGCAGCATAGGGACTACTTACGAGCAGTACTTC
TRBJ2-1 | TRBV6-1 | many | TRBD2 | CASSDRTSGHYNEQFF | TGTGCCAGCAGTGACAGGACTAGCGGGCACTACAATGAGCAGTTCTTC
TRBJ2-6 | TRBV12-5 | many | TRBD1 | CASGWGQAGANVLTF | TGTGCTAGTGGTTGGGGACAGGCTGGGGCCAACGTCCTGACTTTC
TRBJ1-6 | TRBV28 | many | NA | CASSLLRPSYNSPLHF | TGTGCCAGCAGTTTACTCCGGCCGAGCTATAATTCACCCCTCCACTTT
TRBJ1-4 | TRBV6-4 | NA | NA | CASILKIATNEKLFF | TGTGCCAGCATCTTAAAAATTGCAACTAATGAAAAACTGTTTTTT
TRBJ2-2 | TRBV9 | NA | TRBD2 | CASSDFGRSSTGELFF | TGTGCCAGCAGCGACTTCGGGAGGAGTTCCACCGGGGAGCTGTTTTTT
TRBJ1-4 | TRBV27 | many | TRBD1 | CASSSDRGWANEKLFF | TGTGCCAGCAGTTCCGACAGGGGATGGGCTAATGAAAAACTGTTTTTT
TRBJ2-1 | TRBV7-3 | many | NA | CASSLSRDNEQFF | TGTGCCAGCAGCTTAAGTCGGGACAATGAGCAGTTCTTC
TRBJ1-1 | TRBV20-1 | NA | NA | CSARPPGVSEAFF | TGCAGTGCTAGACCGCCCGGGGTTTCTGAAGCTTTCTTT
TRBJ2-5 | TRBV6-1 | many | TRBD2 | CASGIQRGGGETQYF | TGTGCCAGCGGCATCCAGCGGGGCGGTGGGGAGACCCAGTACTTC
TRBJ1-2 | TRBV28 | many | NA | CATTGTDYGYTF | TGTGCCACGACTGGGACGGACTATGGCTACACCTTC
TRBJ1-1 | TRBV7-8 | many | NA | CASSLGGPVNTEAFF | TGTGCCAGCAGCTTAGGAGGGCCGGTGAACACTGAAGCTTTCTTT
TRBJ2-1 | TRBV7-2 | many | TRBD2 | CASSSSGNTYNEQFF | TGTGCCAGCAGCTCTAGCGGTAACACCTACAATGAGCAGTTCTTC